The rows below give T cell receptor beta chains drawn from one sample of a study of shared clonotypes between healthy human individuals. Assay used: immunoSEQ multiplex PCR; TCRdb lists only in-frame clones, some missing. The data contain around 2,000,000 clones, under 95% of them seen just once; the ten biggest clones take up over 1.5%. What was sequenced was naive CD8+ T cells from PBMCs. Receptors were obtained from a man aged 18 to 29 in good health. Some clones in this sample may be carry-over from other donors' samples. CDR3s include the opening cysteine and the closing phenylalanine or tryptophan. The order of the fields is clone size, D gene, J gene, V gene, CDR3 protein, CDR3 DNA. The D gene is left open where the match is weak. The listing skips clone size in some rows; elsewhere it reads once, few, many or a size class.

size: -
D: -
J: TRBJ1-3
V: TRBV7-8
CDR3: CASSGRQASSGNTIYF
DNA: TGTGCCAGCAGCGGGAGACAGGCGAGCTCTGGAAACACCATATATTTT

size: -
D: TRBD1
J: TRBJ1-5
V: TRBV29-1
CDR3: CSVCDRGLNQPQHF
DNA: TGCAGCGTCTGCGACAGGGGGCTGAATCAGCCCCAGCATTTT

size: -
D: -
J: TRBJ2-1
V: TRBV28
CDR3: CAATIGNEQFF
DNA: TGTGCAGCAACGATCGGCAATGAGCAGTTCTTC

size: -
D: TRBD1
J: TRBJ1-2
V: TRBV29-1
CDR3: CSARGGQDYGYTF
DNA: TGCAGCGCTCGGGGGGGACAGGACTATGGCTACACCTTC

size: -
D: -
J: TRBJ2-1
V: TRBV27
CDR3: CASTSGYYNEQFF
DNA: TGTGCCAGCACATCTGGGTACTACAATGAGCAGTTCTTC

size: once
D: -
J: TRBJ2-7
V: TRBV7-7
CDR3: CASSFSESYEQYF
DNA: TGTGCCAGCAGCTTCAGTGAGTCCTACGAGCAGTACTTC

size: -
D: -
J: TRBJ1-5
V: TRBV28
CDR3: CASRLTSGPNQPQHF
DNA: TGTGCCAGCAGACTAACGTCGGGGCCCAATCAGCCCCAGCATTTT

size: -
D: TRBD1
J: TRBJ2-3
V: TRBV5-8
CDR3: CASSLGQGVSTDTQYF
DNA: TGTGCCAGCAGCTTGGGACAGGGAGTGAGCACAGATACGCAGTATTTT

size: -
D: TRBD2
J: TRBJ2-1
V: TRBV19
CDR3: CASSALAGPRYNEQFF
DNA: TGTGCCAGTAGTGCACTAGCGGGACCCCGGTACAATGAGCAGTTCTTC

size: -
D: TRBD2
J: TRBJ2-3
V: TRBV4-3
CDR3: CASSHRTSGGDTQYF
DNA: TGCGCCAGCAGCCACCGGACTAGCGGTGGAGATACGCAGTATTTT

size: -
D: TRBD2
J: TRBJ2-3
V: TRBV7-9
CDR3: CASSFSLAGVSDTQYF
DNA: TGTGCCAGCAGCTTCTCTCTAGCGGGAGTATCCGATACGCAGTATTTT

size: -
D: -
J: TRBJ1-5
V: TRBV6-1
CDR3: CASSEAWQSNQPQHF
DNA: TGTGCCAGCAGTGAAGCGTGGCAGAGCAATCAGCCCCAGCATTTT

size: -
D: TRBD2
J: TRBJ2-1
V: TRBV4-3
CDR3: CASSQGTSGGQSSYNEQFF
DNA: TGCGCCAGCAGCCAAGGGACTAGCGGTGGCCAAAGCTCCTACAATGAGCAGTTCTTC

size: once
D: -
J: TRBJ1-5
V: TRBV6-5
CDR3: CASSPFGGSNQPQHF
DNA: TGTGCCAGCAGTCCCTTCGGGGGTAGCAATCAGCCCCAGCATTTT

size: -
D: -
J: TRBJ1-1
V: TRBV9
CDR3: CASSVVPLSGGPNTEAFF
DNA: TGTGCCAGCAGCGTAGTGCCCCTTTCGGGGGGCCCCAACACTGAAGCTTTCTTT

size: once
D: -
J: TRBJ2-5
V: TRBV5-5
CDR3: CASSLFSADQETQYF
DNA: TGTGCCAGCAGCTTGTTCTCAGCGGACCAAGAGACCCAGTACTTC

size: -
D: TRBD2
J: TRBJ2-1
V: TRBV7-7
CDR3: CASSQSPLAGDNEQFF
DNA: TGTGCCAGCAGCCAAAGCCCACTAGCGGGAGACAATGAGCAGTTCTTC

size: -
D: TRBD1
J: TRBJ1-4
V: TRBV9
CDR3: CASSGTGAETNEKLFF
DNA: TGTGCCAGCAGCGGGACAGGGGCGGAAACTAATGAAAAACTGTTTTTT

size: -
D: -
J: TRBJ2-3
V: TRBV7-2
CDR3: CASSTRTVNTQYF
DNA: TGTGCCAGCAGCACAAGGACAGTAAATACGCAGTATTTT

size: -
D: -
J: TRBJ1-2
V: TRBV9
CDR3: CASSPPGGARGYTF
DNA: TGTGCCAGCAGCCCCCCCGGGGGGGCACGAGGCTACACCTTC

size: -
D: -
J: TRBJ1-3
V: TRBV5-1
CDR3: CASSLDGNTIYF
DNA: TGCGCCAGCAGCTTGGATGGAAACACCATATATTTT

size: -
D: TRBD1
J: TRBJ1-1
V: TRBV7-9
CDR3: CASSLVGTGEAFF
DNA: TGTGCCAGCAGCTTAGTAGGGACAGGTGAAGCTTTCTTT

size: few
D: -
J: TRBJ1-1
V: TRBV7-9
CDR3: CASSLGAGKITEAFF
DNA: TGTGCCAGCAGCTTAGGAGCAGGGAAGATCACTGAAGCTTTCTTT

size: -
D: -
J: TRBJ2-5
V: TRBV10-3
CDR3: CAISEPPGQQETQYF
DNA: TGTGCCATCAGTGAGCCTCCCGGACAGCAAGAGACCCAGTACTTC

size: -
D: TRBD2
J: TRBJ2-1
V: TRBV7-6
CDR3: CASSLLAGALNEQFF
DNA: TGTGCCAGCAGCTTACTAGCGGGAGCTTTAAATGAGCAGTTCTTC

size: -
D: -
J: TRBJ2-2
V: TRBV13
CDR3: CASTIRGGTSPTFTGELFF
DNA: TGTGCCAGCACGATAAGGGGGGGAACTTCACCAACTTTCACCGGGGAGCTGTTTTTT

size: -
D: -
J: TRBJ1-5
V: TRBV28
CDR3: CASSLSASYNQPQHF
DNA: TGTGCCAGCAGTTTATCCGCCAGCTACAATCAGCCCCAGCATTTT

size: -
D: -
J: TRBJ1-2
V: TRBV19
CDR3: CASSIAHGSDYTF
DNA: TGTGCCAGTAGTATTGCCCACGGATCGGACTACACCTTC

size: -
D: -
J: TRBJ2-1
V: TRBV27
CDR3: CASSLWSSWSNEQFF
DNA: TGTGCCAGCAGTTTATGGTCTAGCTGGAGCAATGAGCAGTTCTTC

size: -
D: -
J: TRBJ1-1
V: TRBV5-1
CDR3: CASSLGVWVASF
DNA: TGCGCCAGCAGCTTGGGGGTCTGGGTCGCAAGCTTT

size: -
D: -
J: TRBJ2-7
V: TRBV14
CDR3: CASSPSRGIPYEQYF
DNA: TGTGCCAGCAGCCCGTCTCGGGGCATCCCCTACGAGCAGTACTTC

size: -
D: -
J: TRBJ2-7
V: TRBV30
CDR3: CAWSALPGEQYF
DNA: TGTGCCTGGAGTGCTCTCCCGGGAGAGCAGTACTTC

size: -
D: -
J: TRBJ1-1
V: TRBV15
CDR3: CATSRVYVGLNTEAFF
DNA: TGTGCCACCAGCAGAGTATACGTGGGGCTGAACACTGAAGCTTTCTTT

size: few
D: -
J: TRBJ1-1
V: TRBV9
CDR3: CASSVIGVPLNTEAFF
DNA: TGTGCCAGCAGCGTAATTGGAGTCCCATTGAACACTGAAGCTTTCTTT

size: -
D: TRBD2
J: TRBJ2-1
V: TRBV28
CDR3: CASRTGVTSGRGYNEQFF
DNA: TGTGCCAGCAGGACAGGGGTAACGAGCGGGAGGGGATACAATGAGCAGTTCTTC

size: -
D: TRBD1
J: TRBJ2-7
V: TRBV9
CDR3: CASSVGFWAQGEYEQYF
DNA: TGTGCCAGCAGCGTAGGATTCTGGGCGCAGGGGGAATACGAGCAGTACTTC

size: -
D: -
J: TRBJ2-3
V: TRBV7-9
CDR3: CASSPFLGSTDTQYF
DNA: TGTGCCAGCAGCCCATTTCTGGGGAGCACAGATACGCAGTATTTT